The 32 T cell receptor beta chains below were found in one sample sequenced in a study of low-dose radiotherapy and immunotherapy resistance in tumors. The sample's time point: after trial treatment. Sample treatment: LDRT plus nivolumab, ipilimumab, low-dose cyclophosphamide and aspirin (RACIN trial). Alpha and beta chains were covered, as first-strand cDNA relied on TRAV- and TRBV-specific primers. A roughly 20-cycle PCR with a constant-region primer and V-primer adapter amplified TCRs. TCRdb redid the calling of the reads with MiXCR, one entry per CDR3 protein. This sample has tens of thousands of distinct CDR3 sequences, with around 17% found just once. The source material was PBMCs, sampled after low-dose radiotherapy plus immunotherapy. These receptors were obtained from a male donor with prostate cancer.

As to this clonotype: Given a far larger clone just one base away, this is likely a sequencing read error. V usage is TRBV12-3 or TRBV12-4 and J usage is TRBJ2-2; possibly TRBD1 for D (5 bases). The CDR3 consists of 18 residues. Trimming cost V 6 bases and J 3 bases, with 23 bases left between them. As DNA, the CDR3 is TGTGCCAGCAGATCCACCGTCGTGCCAGGGCTGTACACCGGGGAGCTGTTTTTT. It translates to CASRSTVVPGLYTGELFF.

This clonotype was seen at least ten times. This chain links TRBV30 with TRBJ2-7, with D unclear. The CDR3 totals 14 residues. V dropped 0 bases and J dropped 4 bases, with 13 bases sitting between them. From germline, CDR1 is GTSNPN and CDR2 SVGIG (reference sequence). CDR3 residues: CAWSVVGYPYEQYF. The CDR3 bases are TGTGCCTGGAGTGTTGTAGGGTACCCATACGAGCAGTACTTC.

This clonotype was observed a few times. The rearrangement uses TRBV5-1 and TRBJ2-7, with 9 bases fitting TRBD1. Germline V gene data show CDR1 as SGHRS and CDR2 as YFSETQ. Trimming cost V 3 bases and J 6 bases; bases outside gene matches: 10. The length of the CDR3 is 15 residues. The CDR3 loop is CASSSAGTGLTEQYF. The DNA of the CDR3 is TGCGCCAGCAGCTCGGCCGGGACAGGGCTGACCGAGCAGTACTTC.

This clonotype was seen repeatedly, ten times or more. The genes are TRBV7-3 and TRBJ2-5, with D perhaps matching TRBD2 (5 bases). The CDR3 length is 14 residues. V lost 5 bases and J 0 bases, leaving 10 bases between the germline ends. Germline V gene sequence: CDR1 SGHTA, CDR2 FQGTGA. CDR3 DNA sequence: TGTGCCAGCAGCCCATCCGGGGACCAAGAGACCCAGTACTTC. Translated: CASSPSGDQETQYF.

This clonotype was counted ten times or more. The rearrangement joins TRBV5-1 to TRBJ2-1; D is undetermined. This CDR3 is built from 15 residues. The germline gives CDR1 SGHRS, CDR2 YFSETQ. The V end was cut by 0 bases, the J end by 0 bases, with 7 bases between. The CDR3 sequence: CASSLDGFSYNEQFF. The CDR3 DNA is TGCGCCAGCAGCTTGGACGGGTTCTCCTACAATGAGCAGTTCTTC.

This clonotype has ten or more counts. The rearrangement links TRBV2 to TRBJ2-1; D possibly matches TRBD1 or TRBD2 (5 bases each). V was pared by 7 bases and J by 2 bases, with 12 bases between. From germline, CDR1 is SNHLY and CDR2 FYNNEI. There are 14 residues in the CDR3. The CDR3 DNA is TGTGCCAGCACCACGGGACGGACCTACAATGAGCAGTTCTTC. Encoded protein: CASTTGRTYNEQFF.

In its sample, this clonotype was seen many times. This chain links TRBV29-1 with TRBJ2-7, with D possibly TRBD2 on 5 matching bases. The germline V gene has CDR1 SQVTM and CDR2 ANQGSEA. The CDR3 has 11 residues. V shed 4 bases and J shed 7 bases, with 11 bases lying between them. The CDR3 region is CSVAGMREQYF. The CDR3 DNA sequence: TGCAGCGTTGCGGGGATGAGGGAGCAGTACTTC.

This clonotype was observed a handful of times. The V gene is TRBV19, the J gene TRBJ2-7; D is perhaps TRBD1 or TRBD2 (5 bases each). The germline CDR1 and CDR2 sequences are LNHDA and SQIVND (reference sequence). The V and J ends lost 9 bases and 2 bases respectively, with 20 bases between them. This CDR3 comprises 15 residues. The DNA of the CDR3 is TGTGCCAGCACCCCGGATCCAGGGAGCCCCTACGAGCAGTACTTC. Translation: CASTPDPGSPYEQYF.

This clonotype was seen ten or more times. The V and J genes are TRBV20-1 and TRBJ2-1; TRBD2 aligns across 10 bases. J was trimmed by 12 bases and V by 3 bases; bases with no gene match: 5. From germline, CDR1 is DFQATT and CDR2 SNEGSKA (reference sequence). The CDR3 spans 12 residues. CDR3 protein: CSASPGTSAQFF. The CDR3 region has the DNA TGCAGTGCTAGCCCCGGGACTAGCGCGCAGTTCTTC.

The chain recombines TRBV28 with TRBJ1-2, with D possibly matching TRBD1 (5 bases). The CDR3 spans 16 residues. Between the trimmed V and J ends, which lost 4 bases and 8 bases, there was a span of 23 bases. Per the germline V gene, CDR1 is MDHEN and CDR2 is SYDVKM. CDR3 sequence (DNA): TGTGCCAGCAGTTCCACGCCCGGGGGGATGATGGAGGGCTACACCTTC. It yields the protein CASSSTPGGMMEGYTF.

Ten or more counts support this clonotype. The chain links TRBV7-2 to TRBJ2-3; D is uncertain. The CDR3 has 13 residues. The germline gives CDR1 SGHTA, CDR2 FQGNSA. Trimming stripped 0 bases from V and 8 bases from J, with 9 bases between. In DNA form, the CDR3 reads TGTGCCAGCAGCTTAGCCCAGTCGGGTACGCAGTATTTT. Encoded protein: CASSLAQSGTQYF.

This clonotype was seen many times. The CDR3, as DNA: TGCGCCAGCAGCTTAATCGGCTACGAGCAGTACTTC. The encoded protein is CASSLIGYEQYF. This chain uses TRBV5-1 with TRBJ2-7; D unresolved. Germline V gene lookup returns CDR1 SGHRS and CDR2 YFSETQ. The CDR3 loop spans 12 amino acids. V was shortened by 2 bases and J by 3 bases, with 6 bases between the two germline ends.

At least ten counts were recorded for this clonotype. J is TRBJ2-1 and V is TRBV5-6; 10 nucleotides line up with TRBD2. In germline, CDR1 is SGHDT, CDR2 YYEEEE. V lost 7 bases to trimming and J lost 4 bases; unmatched junction nucleotides: 8. The CDR3 totals 15 residues. The CDR3 protein is CASESVAGGYNEQFF. The DNA of the CDR3 is TGTGCCAGCGAGTCAGTAGCGGGAGGTTACAATGAGCAGTTCTTC. Full variable domain (remainder filled in from reference TRBV5-6 and TRBJ2-1): DAGVTQSPTHLIKTRGQQVTLRCSPKSGHDTVSWYQQALGQGPQFIFQYYEEEERQRGNFPDRFSGHQFPNYSSELNVNALLLGDSALYLCASESVAGGYNEQFFGPGTRLTVL.

This clonotype was counted many times. The rearrangement links TRBV27 to TRBJ2-7, with D perhaps being TRBD1 or TRBD2 (5 bases each). The V end lost 6 bases, the J end lost 3 bases, and 15 bases lay between the germline ends. The CDR3 runs 14 residues. The V gene's germline CDR1 is MNHEY and CDR2 SMNVEV (reference sequence). CDR3 bases: TGTGCCAGCAGCCCAGAGGGGCGGAGCTACGAGCAGTACTTC. This sequence encodes CASSPEGRSYEQYF.

A note on this clonotype: The DNA is left out, because the CDR3 cannot be placed on it with certainty; the CDR3 is given as TCRdb lists it. This chain uses TRBV7-2 with TRBJ1-4. Germline lookup yields CDR1 SGHTA and CDR2 FQGNSA. The CDR3 has 15 amino acids, counting both end residues. The CDR3 region is CASSLGTNEKLFFFF.

Many counts were recorded for this clonotype. The chain recombines TRBV6-6 with TRBJ2-1, with a possible D match to TRBD2 (6 bases). CDR3 length equals 14 residues. Germline V gene data show CDR1 as MNHNY and CDR2 as SVGAGI (reference sequence). Trimming took off 7 bases at V and 5 bases at J, with 15 bases between the two ends. In nucleotides, the CDR3 is TGTGCCAGCAATCCGGGACTGAGAAACAATGAGCAGTTCTTC. Translation: CASNPGLRNNEQFF.

This clonotype was seen only a few times. The chain joins TRBV27 to TRBJ2-2; 11 bases map to TRBD2. Germline CDR1 reads MNHEY; CDR2 reads SMNVEV (reference sequence). The CDR3 is made up of 17 amino acids. After removal of 6 bases from V and 1 base from J, the junction contained 7 bases not matched to a gene. CDR3 DNA sequence: TGTGCCAGCAGAGTCCTAGCGGGAGGCCTGAACACCGGGGAGCTGTTTTTT. Its translation: CASRVLAGGLNTGELFF.

This clonotype showed up many times. The chain recombines TRBV12-3 or TRBV12-4 with TRBJ1-3; D gene ambiguous. The CDR3 has 15 amino acids. V gave up 5 bases and J gave up 3 bases, with 14 bases separating them. The CDR3 nucleotides read TGTGCCAGCAGTCTTAGTGGGTTCTATGGAAACACCATATATTTT. Translated: CASSLSGFYGNTIYF.

There are many counts of this clonotype. The chain has TRBV10-3 and TRBJ2-7; 8 positions match TRBD1. V shed 2 bases, J shed 3 bases, and the junction held 15 bases outside the gene matches. Germline CDR1 and CDR2: ENHRY and SYGVKD. The CDR3 totals 18 residues. The CDR3 sequence is CAISEVWDRKDSRYEQYF. The CDR3 bases are TGTGCCATCAGTGAGGTATGGGACAGGAAAGACTCGCGCTACGAGCAGTACTTC.

This sequence joins TRBV7-2 and TRBJ2-1; D not resolved. The V and J ends lost 5 bases and 10 bases respectively, with 12 bases between them. The CDR3 runs 12 residues. CDR1 and CDR2 from the germline V gene are SGHTA and FQGNSA. The CDR3 is CASSRPDYEQFF. The CDR3 nucleotides are TGTGCCAGCAGCCGACCGGATTACGAGCAGTTCTTC.

Ten or more counts support this clonotype. The V and J genes are TRBV7-2 and TRBJ2-7, with TRBD2 matching 8 bases. Trimming at V came to 6 bases and at J to 4 bases, leaving 11 bases not matched to a gene. Germline CDR1 SGHTA, CDR2 FQGNSA. The CDR3 runs to 15 residues. CDR3 loop: CASSTSGSETYEQYF. CDR3 sequence (DNA): TGTGCCAGCAGTACAAGCGGGAGTGAAACGTACGAGCAGTACTTC.

Many counts were recorded for this clonotype. The chain joins TRBV10-3 to TRBJ2-7; D is possibly TRBD1 (5 bases). The germline V gene encodes CDR1 ENHRY and CDR2 SYGVKD. V was shortened by 2 bases and J by 6 bases, with 8 bases between the two germline ends. This CDR3 comprises 12 residues. The CDR3 spells CAISELGAEQYF. As DNA, the CDR3 is TGTGCCATCAGTGAGCTAGGGGCCGAGCAGTACTTC.

This clonotype has ten or more counts. The chain has TRBV28 and TRBJ2-1, with 8 bases matching TRBD2. J gave up 8 bases and V 3 bases, and 9 bases lay outside the gene matches. Germline values: CDR1 MDHEN, CDR2 SYDVKM. The CDR3 length is 15 residues. The CDR3 loop is CASSLELAEIDEQFF. The CDR3 DNA reads as TGTGCCAGCAGTTTGGAACTAGCGGAGATTGATGAGCAGTTCTTC. The full variable domain, completed using reference TRBV28 and TRBJ2-1, is DVKVTQSSRYLVKRTGEKVFLECVQDMDHENMFWYRQDPGLGLRLIYFSYDVKMKEKGDIPEGYSVSREKKERFSLILESASTNQTSMYLCASSLELAEIDEQFFGPGTRLTVL.

This clonotype was counted many times. This chain links TRBV18 with TRBJ2-3; TRBD1 agrees at 8 bases. The germline CDR1 and CDR2 sequences are KGHSH and LQKENI. The CDR3 spans 16 residues. After removal of 6 bases from V and 7 bases from J, the junction contained 15 bases not matched to a gene. CDR3: CASSRGQDSMKYTQYF. CDR3 nucleotide sequence: TGTGCCAGCTCCCGGGGACAGGATAGTATGAAGTATACGCAGTATTTT.

In its sample, this clonotype was seen many times. The V gene is TRBV6-2 or TRBV6-3, the J gene TRBJ1-2; 7 nucleotides agree with TRBD1. This CDR3 contains 13 residues. Germline V lookup: CDR1 MNHEY, CDR2 SVGEGT. The trim removed 7 bases at V and 4 bases at J, leaving 6 bases unmatched. The CDR3 DNA is TGTGCCAGCATGGGTGCAGGGGGCTATGGCTACACCTTC. Residues: CASMGAGGYGYTF.

This clonotype appeared many times. The chain links TRBV2 to TRBJ2-3; 7 bases are a match to TRBD1. Germline V gene lookup returns CDR1 SNHLY and CDR2 FYNNEI. This CDR3 spans 11 amino acids. Losses at the gene ends were 8 bases for V and 9 bases for J; bases not matched to a gene: 5. The CDR3: CASGTTGTQYF. The CDR3 nucleotides read TGTGCCAGCGGGACGACAGGGACGCAGTATTTT. The full variable domain, its missing parts supplied by reference TRBV2 and TRBJ2-3, is EPEVTQTPSHQVTQMGQEVILRCVPISNHLYFYWYRQILGQKVEFLVSFYNNEISEKSEIFDDQFSVERPDGSNFTLKIRSTKLEDSAMYFCASGTTGTQYFGPGTRLTVL.

This chain links TRBV20-1 with TRBJ2-1, with TRBD1 as a possible D gene (7 bases). The CDR3 totals 14 residues. Germline V gene lookup returns CDR1 DFQATT and CDR2 SNEGSKA (reference sequence). Trimming shortened V by 7 bases and J by 8 bases, and 21 bases separated the two germline ends. The CDR3 reads CSDRGPGEVYEQFF. For the CDR3, the DNA is TGCAGTGATAGGGGGCCGGGGGAGGTCTATGAGCAGTTCTTC.

This clonotype was seen at least ten times. The chain recombines TRBV29-1 with TRBJ2-7; maybe TRBD2 (6 bases). Germline CDR1 SQVTM, CDR2 ANQGSEA. V lost 3 bases and J lost 0, with 18 bases in between. CDR3 size: 16 residues. The CDR3: CSVEVGRTSSSYEQYF. CDR3 nucleotide sequence: TGCAGCGTTGAGGTGGGGAGGACTTCGAGCTCCTACGAGCAGTACTTC.

This clonotype was counted many times. The J gene is TRBJ2-3, the V gene TRBV28; TRBD1 might be the D (5 bases). CDR3 length: 15 residues. Germline loops: CDR1 MDHEN, CDR2 SYDVKM. Trimming cost V 3 bases and J 5 bases, with 15 bases left between them. This chain's CDR3 is CASSFQMGLRDTQYF. The CDR3 region has the DNA TGTGCCAGCAGTTTCCAAATGGGGCTAAGAGATACGCAGTATTTT.

This clonotype was counted at least ten times. The rearrangement uses TRBV9 and TRBJ1-2; TRBD1 matches 7 bases. The CDR3 sequence is 15 residues long. The V segment lost 0 bases and the J segment 5 bases; nucleotides outside the gene matches: 7. Germline V gives CDR1 SGDLS, CDR2 YYNGEE. The CDR3 loop reads CASSVATGALYGYTF. The CDR3 DNA is TGTGCCAGCAGCGTAGCAACAGGGGCGTTATATGGCTACACCTTC.

This clonotype was counted many times. The chain recombines TRBV24-1 with TRBJ2-5; TRBD2 agrees at 8 bases. The CDR3 is made up of 15 amino acids. The germline CDR1 and CDR2 sequences are KGHDR and SFDVKD. V was clipped by 4 bases and J by 5 bases; unmatched bases: 8. CDR3 DNA sequence: TGTGCCACCAGTGACAAAGGACTAGCCGGGGAGACCCAGTACTTC. Protein sequence: CATSDKGLAGETQYF.

This clonotype was seen at least ten times. V gene TRBV5-4 combines with J gene TRBJ2-5; the match to TRBD2 covers 13 bases. With V trimmed by 4 bases and J by 5 bases, 8 bases remained unmatched. The length of the CDR3 is 16 residues. Germline assignment: CDR1 SGHNT and CDR2 YYREEE (reference sequence). This CDR3 reads CASSPTSGRAEETQYF. The CDR3 region has the DNA TGTGCCAGCAGCCCAACTAGCGGGAGGGCCGAGGAGACCCAGTACTTC.